This TCR beta chain originates from a study of blood T cell repertoires in COVID-19. Study details: The origin of the acute and convalescent COVID-19 samples was the United States, Italy and Spain. Sources were T cells, B-cell-depleted T cells, or PBMCs; the material itself was cDNA or gDNA.

Clones were read by immunoSEQ multiplex PCR, and TCRdb kept only the in-frame ones, dropping some. The profile shows just under 45,000 clones, approximately 88% of them singletons. Germline-derived CDR1 and CDR2 are MDHEN and SYDVKM. This CDR3 is built from 15 residues. The V end lost 5 bases, the J end lost 4 bases, and 16 bases lay between the germline ends. This clone was seen more than once but under ten times. Material: peripheral blood. The receptor comes from a woman in her thirties or forties with acute or convalescent COVID-19. The chain joins TRBV28 to TRBJ2-3, with D perhaps matching TRBD2 (6 bases). CDR3: CASSPGTPGSDTQYF. CDR3 sequence (DNA): TGTGCCAGCAGTCCAGGGACTCCTGGGTCAGATACGCAGTATTTT.